Presented here are 27 T cell receptor beta chains from one specimen sequenced in a study of PD-1 blockade in classical Hodgkin lymphoma. Stated time point: newly diagnosed, previously untreated cHL patient sample. Using immunoSEQ multiplex PCR, the repertoire was profiled, and TCRdb retains in-frame clones only, with some absent. The table has 25,000 to 35,000 clones, approximately 94% seen once. Sequences were obtained from peripheral blood mononuclear cells (PBMCs). These receptors all stem from a human donor with classical Hodgkin lymphoma.

The chain uses TRBV5-1 and TRBJ2-1, with D unresolved. V was shortened by 3 bases and J by 7 bases, with 8 bases between the two germline ends. Germline V gene data show CDR1 as SGHRS and CDR2 as YFSETQ. This CDR3 contains 12 residues. The CDR3 is CASSWDRNEQFF. The DNA of the CDR3 is TGCGCCAGCAGCTGGGATAGAAATGAGCAGTTCTTC.

V gene TRBV28 combines with J gene TRBJ2-7; D is perhaps TRBD1 (6 bases). The CDR3 consists of 13 residues. The germline CDR1 and CDR2 sequences are MDHEN and SYDVKM. V shed 3 bases and J shed 5 bases, with 11 bases lying between them. In DNA, the CDR3 is TGTGCCAGCAGTTTCCCCAGGGGAAACGAGCAGTACTTC. As protein: CASSFPRGNEQYF.

The chain recombines TRBV2 with TRBJ1-1; no clear D gene. The CDR3 is 14 residues long. The germline V and J ends were trimmed by 7 bases and 0 bases, with 12 bases remaining between them. Germline lookup yields CDR1 SNHLY and CDR2 FYNNEI. The CDR3 is CASTRTNMNTEAFF. DNA of the CDR3: TGTGCCAGCACCCGAACGAACATGAACACTGAAGCTTTCTTT.

This rearrangement joins TRBV19 to TRBJ2-2, with D tentatively TRBD2 (5 bases). Trimming took off 6 bases at V and 1 base at J, with 15 bases between the two ends. This CDR3 is 16 amino acids long. Germline CDR1 and CDR2: LNHDA and SQIVND (reference sequence). DNA of the CDR3: TGTGCCAGTAGGAAAACGGGTGAGGGGAACACCGGGGAGCTGTTTTTT. Its translation: CASRKTGEGNTGELFF.

The chain joins TRBV5-4 to TRBJ2-3, with D perhaps TRBD2 (5 bases). Germline lookup yields CDR1 SGHNT and CDR2 YYREEE (reference sequence). The germline V and J ends were trimmed by 2 bases and 2 bases, with 9 bases remaining between them. The CDR3 runs 14 residues. The CDR3 sequence is CASSFSGITDTQYF. DNA of the CDR3: TGTGCCAGCAGCTTTTCGGGGATCACAGATACGCAGTATTTT.

The chain uses TRBV7-2 and TRBJ1-2; a possible D gene is TRBD1 (6 bases). Between the trimmed V and J ends, which lost 5 bases and 5 bases, there was a span of 18 bases. CDR1 is SGHTA and CDR2 is FQGNSA in the germline V gene. The CDR3 totals 15 residues. The CDR3 DNA sequence: TGTGCCAGCAGCCCCGGCCCCAGGGGAGGGTATGGCTACACCTTC. This encodes CASSPGPRGGYGYTF.

J is TRBJ2-2 and V is TRBV18, with 8 bases matching TRBD1. CDR1 is KGHSH, CDR2 LQKENI, per germline. The CDR3 length is 14 residues. V dropped 8 bases and J dropped 7; count of bases not matched to a gene: 9. This CDR3 reads CASGPTGVSGELFF. In DNA, the CDR3 is TGTGCCAGCGGGCCGACAGGGGTCAGCGGGGAGCTGTTTTTT.

There are a few counts of this clone. The chain links TRBV11-3 to TRBJ2-5, with 15 nucleotides matching TRBD2. The CDR3 is 16 residues long. The germline CDR1 and CDR2 sequences are SGHNT and YENEEA. V trimming: 5 bases; J trimming: 5 bases; junction bases outside the gene matches: 6. CDR3 sequence reads: CASSATGTSGGETQYF. In nucleotides, the CDR3 is TGTGCCAGCAGCGCAACCGGGACTAGCGGGGGGGAGACCCAGTACTTC.

V and J are TRBV5-4 and TRBJ2-7, with TRBD2 matching over 11 bases. Losses at the gene ends were 4 bases for V and 6 bases for J; bases not matched to a gene: 9. Per germline, CDR1 SGHNT and CDR2 YYREEE (reference sequence). The CDR3 is 15 amino acids. The DNA for the CDR3 is TGTGCCAGCAGCCCCGGACTAGCGGGTTATCTCGAGCAGTACTTC. Translation: CASSPGLAGYLEQYF.

The chain employs TRBV2 and TRBJ2-5; D not resolved. Trimming pared 3 bases from V and 14 bases from J, leaving 13 bases between. In germline, CDR1 is SNHLY, CDR2 FYNNEI. The CDR3 is 11 residues long. DNA of the CDR3: TGTGCCAGCAGTGACGAGAGCATTTTCTACTTC. It codes for CASSDESIFYF. Full variable domain (rest looked up from reference TRBV2 and TRBJ2-5): EPEVTQTPSHQVTQMGQEVILRCVPISNHLYFYWYRQILGQKVEFLVSFYNNEISEKSEIFDDQFSVERPDGSNFTLKIRSTKLEDSAMYFCASSDESIFYFGPGTRLLVL.

The CDR3 spells CASSLTGAPTDTQYF. The CDR3 coding sequence is TGTGCCAGCAGCTTAACCGGGGCCCCCACAGATACGCAGTATTTT. The chain uses TRBV7-3 and TRBJ2-3; the D call may be TRBD1 or TRBD2 (5 bases each). Looked up from germline, CDR1 is SGHTA and CDR2 is FQGTGA. Trimming removed 0 bases from V and 2 bases from J, with 9 bases in between. The CDR3 length is 15 residues.

J is TRBJ2-7 and V is TRBV5-5; 7 bases line up with TRBD2. CDR1 and CDR2 from the germline V gene are SGHKS and YYEKEE (reference sequence). The V segment lost 0 bases and the J segment 6 bases; nucleotides outside the gene matches: 12. This CDR3 region has 16 residues. The CDR3 region is CASSLDVSGTGGEQYF. CDR3 nucleotide sequence: TGTGCCAGCAGCTTGGACGTCTCAGGGACGGGGGGCGAGCAGTACTTC.

This clone has a single count. The chain uses TRBV4-3 and TRBJ2-1; either TRBD1 or TRBD2 may supply D (5 bases each). V lost 4 bases and J lost 1, with 11 bases in between. Germline CDR1 reads LGHNA; CDR2 reads YSLEER. The CDR3 is 15 amino acids. For the CDR3, the DNA is TGCGCCAGCAGCCTCGGGGCTAGGTCCTACAATGAGCAGTTCTTC. Translating it yields CASSLGARSYNEQFF.

This sequence joins TRBV27 and TRBJ2-1, with D perhaps matching TRBD1 (5 bases). V lost 2 bases to trimming and J lost 4 bases, with 6 bases between them. Looked up from germline, CDR1 is MNHEY and CDR2 is SMNVEV (reference sequence). The CDR3 length is 13 residues. CDR3 protein: CASSLTGYNEQFF. Here the CDR3 DNA reads TGTGCCAGCAGTTTAACAGGATACAATGAGCAGTTCTTC.

J is TRBJ2-1 and V is TRBV15; TRBD1 matches at 9 bases. V lost 2 bases and J lost 8; bases outside the gene matches: 7. There are 15 residues in the CDR3. Germline assignment: CDR1 LNHNV and CDR2 YYDKDF (reference sequence). The CDR3 bases are TGTGCCACCAGCAGACGGGACAGGGAGATACATGAGCAGTTCTTC. Amino acids: CATSRRDREIHEQFF. The full variable domain, rest sourced from reference TRBV15 and TRBJ2-1, is DAMVIQNPRYQVTQFGKPVTLSCSQTLNHNVMYWYQQKSSQAPKLLFHYYDKDFNNEADTPDNFQSRRPNTSFCFLDIRSPGLGDTAMYLCATSRRDREIHEQFFGPGTRLTVL.

The chain recombines TRBV19 with TRBJ2-1, with 8 bases matching TRBD2. There are 13 residues in the CDR3. V gave up 4 bases and J gave up 9 bases; unmatched junction bases: 5. Looked up from germline, CDR1 is LNHDA and CDR2 is SQIVND (reference sequence). CDR3 sequence: CASSSSGGSEQFF. CDR3 nucleotides: TGTGCCAGTAGTAGCAGCGGGGGCAGTGAGCAGTTCTTC.

The chain couples TRBV6-6 to TRBJ2-7; D not certain. V lost 4 bases and J 3 bases, leaving 7 bases between the germline ends. The CDR3 spans 12 residues. Germline CDR1 MNHNY, CDR2 SVGAGI (reference sequence). CDR3 region: CASSFHIYEQYF. The DNA of the CDR3 is TGTGCCAGCAGTTTCCACATCTACGAGCAGTACTTC.

J is TRBJ1-2 and V is TRBV29-1; D gene uncertain. The length of the CDR3 is 13 residues. CDR1 and CDR2 from the germline V gene are SQVTM and ANQGSEA. The V gene lost 5 bases and the J gene lost 7 bases, with 17 bases spanning the gap. Here the CDR3 reads CSVQGLAGSGYTF. CDR3 sequence (DNA): TGCAGCGTTCAAGGTCTCGCGGGATCTGGCTACACCTTC.

V gene TRBV6-5 combines with J gene TRBJ2-7; no firm D call. The germline gives CDR1 MNHEY, CDR2 SVGAGI. This CDR3 spans 16 amino acids. V lost 0 bases and J lost 6, with 18 bases in between. The chain's CDR3 is CASSYSGPPDPSEQYF. The CDR3 DNA is TGTGCCAGCAGTTACTCCGGACCCCCGGATCCATCCGAGCAGTACTTC.

The chain recombines TRBV5-1 with TRBJ1-6; 7 nucleotides agree with TRBD1. Germline loops: CDR1 SGHRS, CDR2 YFSETQ. The CDR3 is 14 amino acids. Trimming removed 5 bases from V and 6 bases from J; junction bases left unmatched: 5. CDR3 in DNA: TGCGCCAGCAGGGGACAGAGTATTAATTCACCCCTCCACTTT. Residues: CASRGQSINSPLHF. Together with reference TRBV5-1 and TRBJ1-6, the CDR3 gives the full variable domain: KAGVTQTPRYLIKTRGQQVTLSCSPISGHRSVSWYQQTPGQGLQFLFEYFSETQRNKGNFPGRFSGRQFSNSRSEMNVSTLELGDSALYLCASRGQSINSPLHFGNGTRLTVT.

This chain uses TRBV14 with TRBJ1-2; no clear D. CDR1 is SGHDN and CDR2 is FVKESK in the germline V gene. V was clipped by 3 bases and J by 4 bases, with 9 bases between them. This CDR3 contains 13 residues. This CDR3 reads CASSHGPTYGYTF. The CDR3 DNA reads as TGTGCCAGCAGCCACGGGCCTACCTATGGCTACACCTTC.

The J gene is TRBJ1-1, the V gene TRBV19; D not resolved. The germline gives CDR1 LNHDA, CDR2 SQIVND (reference sequence). This CDR3 is 10 amino acids long. V lost 5 bases and J 11 bases, leaving 9 bases between the germline ends. The CDR3 bases are TGTGCCAGTAGTTGTTGGACGGCTTTCTTT. This encodes CASSCWTAFF. The entire variable domain, with the rest obtained from reference TRBV19 and TRBJ1-1, is as follows: DGGITQSPKYLFRKEGQNVTLSCEQNLNHDAMYWYRQDPGQGLRLIYYSQIVNDFQKGDIAEGYSVSREKKESFPLTVTSAQKNPTAFYLCASSCWTAFFGQGTRLTVV.

The rearrangement uses TRBV6-1 and TRBJ1-5; 7 bases map to TRBD1. The CDR3 has 17 residues. V was clipped by 0 bases and J by 4 bases; unmatched bases: 9. Per the germline V gene, CDR1 is MNHNS and CDR2 is SASEGT. The CDR3 spells CASSEADRNRGNQPQHF. The CDR3, as DNA: TGTGCCAGCAGTGAAGCCGACAGAAACAGGGGAAATCAGCCCCAGCATTTT.

The genes are TRBV11-2 and TRBJ2-7; D not resolved. Trimming removed 0 bases from V and 4 bases from J, with 4 bases in between. CDR1 and CDR2 (germline): SGHAT, FQNNGV. CDR3 length: 12 amino acids. The CDR3 DNA follows: TGTGCCAGCAGCTTAGATAAATACGAGCAGTACTTC. Translation gives CASSLDKYEQYF.

V and J are TRBV5-6 and TRBJ2-5; D possibly uses TRBD1 or TRBD2 (5 bases each). Trimming shortened V by 2 bases and J by 1 base, and 15 bases separated the two germline ends. This CDR3 contains 16 residues. Per the germline V gene, CDR1 is SGHDT and CDR2 is YYEEEE. CDR3 coding DNA: TGTGCCAGCAGCTTAGCGGCAGGGATAGGCCAAGAGACCCAGTACTTC. It yields the protein CASSLAAGIGQETQYF.

The V call is TRBV5-4, the J call TRBJ2-2; D uncertain. V shed 4 bases and J shed 3 bases, with 16 bases lying between them. The germline V gene has CDR1 SGHNT and CDR2 YYREEE (reference sequence). This CDR3 is built from 16 residues. For the CDR3, the DNA is TGTGCCAGCAGCGGCTGGACGGCCGGTGACACCGGGGAGCTGTTTTTT. Protein: CASSGWTAGDTGELFF. Full variable domain (outside the CDR3, taken from reference TRBV5-4 and TRBJ2-2): ETGVTQSPTHLIKTRGQQVTLRCSSQSGHNTVSWYQQALGQGPQFIFQYYREEENGRGNFPPRFSGLQFPNYSSELNVNALELDDSALYLCASSGWTAGDTGELFFGEGSRLTVL.

The genes are TRBV19 and TRBJ1-2, with 7 nucleotides matching TRBD1. Germline trimming cut 5 bases from V and 8 bases from J; bases unmatched to any gene: 29. This CDR3 has 20 residues. In germline, CDR1 is LNHDA, CDR2 SQIVND (reference sequence). CDR3: CASSLPKGTATFPRKPGYTF. CDR3 DNA sequence: TGTGCCAGTAGTCTCCCCAAAGGGACAGCCACCTTCCCAAGGAAGCCCGGCTACACCTTC.